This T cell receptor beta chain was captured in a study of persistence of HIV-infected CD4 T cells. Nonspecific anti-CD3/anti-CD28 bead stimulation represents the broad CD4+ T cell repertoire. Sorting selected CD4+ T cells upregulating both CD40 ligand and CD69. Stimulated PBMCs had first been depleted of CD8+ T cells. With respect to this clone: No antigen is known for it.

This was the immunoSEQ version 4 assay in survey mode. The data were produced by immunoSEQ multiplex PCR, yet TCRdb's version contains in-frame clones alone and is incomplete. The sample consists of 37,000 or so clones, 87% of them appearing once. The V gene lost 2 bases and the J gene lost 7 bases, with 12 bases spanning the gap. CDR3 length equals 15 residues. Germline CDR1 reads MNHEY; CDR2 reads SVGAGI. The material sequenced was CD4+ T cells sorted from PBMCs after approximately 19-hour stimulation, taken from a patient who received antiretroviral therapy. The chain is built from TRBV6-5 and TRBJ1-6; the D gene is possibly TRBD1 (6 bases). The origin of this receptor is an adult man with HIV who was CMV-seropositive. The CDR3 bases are TGTGCCAGCAGTTACGAGACAGGACCCAATTCACCCCTCCACTTT. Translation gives CASSYETGPNSPLHF.